What follows describes a single T cell receptor beta chain. CDR1 and CDR2 (germline): MDHEN, SYDVKM. This CDR3 is built from 13 residues. V was shortened by 6 bases and J by 0 bases, with 8 bases between the two germline ends. This record comes from a study of cytomegalovirus exposure and HLA in healthy donors. Looking at the study overall: Earlier results showed roughly 120 million unique TCR beta sequences derived from roughly 200 million T cells. The early release's HLA-typed donors yielded tens of millions of unique TCRs.

The PCR was carried out with 60 Vbeta primers and 13 Jbeta primers. This table comes from immunoSEQ multiplex PCR, and its TCRdb copy is limited to in-frame clones, with some not included. The sample consists of more than 110,000 clones, 76% of them appearing once. This clonotype was sampled from a young man in good health and CMV-seronegative. The chain employs TRBV28 and TRBJ1-1; D call uncertain. Source material: PBMCs. The CDR3 DNA is TGTGCCAGCAGGGTGCCAGTGAACACTGAAGCTTTCTTT. Translating it yields CASRVPVNTEAFF.